Below, 29 T cell receptor beta chains from the same sample are listed, as sequenced in a study of cytomegalovirus exposure and HLA in healthy donors. Vbeta (60) and Jbeta (13) primers were used in the PCR. The repertoire was sequenced with immunoSEQ multiplex PCR; TCRdb's copy has only in-frame clones and lacks some. Of more than 95,000 clones listed, approximately 9.4% are singletons. Material: PBMCs. These receptors all come from a man aged 25-45 years in good health and CMV-seronegative.

This rearrangement joins TRBV13 to TRBJ1-2; D is uncertain. CDR1 PRHDT and CDR2 FYEKMQ come from the germline V gene (reference sequence). Trimming pared 3 bases from V and 8 bases from J, leaving 13 bases between. The CDR3 spans 13 residues. The CDR3 loop reads CASSFRGLRGYTF. The DNA of the CDR3 is TGTGCCAGCAGCTTTCGGGGATTAAGAGGCTACACCTTC.

This sequence joins TRBV6-1 and TRBJ2-3, with 7 bases identical to TRBD2. Losses at the gene ends were 8 bases for V and 4 bases for J; bases not matched to a gene: 6. Germline CDR1 is MNHNS and CDR2 is SASEGT. The CDR3 sequence is 13 residues long. The CDR3 nucleotides read TGTGCCAGCCCTAGGGACTACCCAGATACGCAGTATTTT. This sequence encodes CASPRDYPDTQYF.

The chain couples TRBV5-4 to TRBJ1-5; no definite D call. Trimming left V 3 bases short and J 1 base short, with 8 bases between. Germline lookup yields CDR1 SGHNT and CDR2 YYREEE (reference sequence). CDR3 length equals 14 residues. This CDR3 reads CASSSAGSNQPQHF. In nucleotides, the CDR3 is TGTGCCAGCAGCTCTGCGGGAAGCAATCAGCCCCAGCATTTT.

This clone was seen a handful of times. The genes are TRBV5-6 and TRBJ2-2, with a possible D match to TRBD1 (5 bases). This CDR3 is 13 amino acids long. Germline V gene lookup returns CDR1 SGHDT and CDR2 YYEEEE. V dropped 5 bases and J dropped 5 bases, with 10 bases sitting between them. The CDR3 DNA follows: TGTGCCAGCAGACTACAGGAGACCGGGGAGCTGTTTTTT. This encodes CASRLQETGELFF.

This clone was found a few times. The chain uses TRBV5-1 and TRBJ1-4; D is undetermined. Deletions cut 1 base from V and 0 bases from J, with 7 bases between. Germline V gene data show CDR1 as SGHRS and CDR2 as YFSETQ. The CDR3 has 15 amino acids. The CDR3 loop reads CASSLTTATNEKLFF. CDR3 bases: TGCGCCAGCAGCTTGACCACAGCAACTAATGAAAAACTGTTTTTT.

V and J are TRBV6-5 and TRBJ2-7, with 10 bases aligning to TRBD1. J lost 1 base, V lost 2 bases, and 2 bases had no gene match. The CDR3 sequence is 15 residues long. From germline, CDR1 is MNHEY and CDR2 SVGAGI. The CDR3 DNA follows: TGTGCCAGCAGTTACGGGACAGGGGTATCCTACGAGCAGTACTTC. It translates to CASSYGTGVSYEQYF.

This clone was observed a few times. V usage is TRBV28 and J usage is TRBJ2-1; the D gene is possibly TRBD1 (8 bases). Trimming cost V 6 bases and J 10 bases, with 22 bases left between them. Germline V gene sequence: CDR1 MDHEN, CDR2 SYDVKM. The CDR3 has 15 amino acids. CDR3 protein: CASSPSGAGGVEQFF. CDR3 in DNA: TGTGCCAGCAGCCCAAGCGGGGCAGGGGGCGTGGAGCAGTTCTTC.

The chain uses TRBV10-1 and TRBJ1-4; maybe TRBD1 (5 bases). The ends were cut back, 7 bases at V and 7 bases at J, with 25 bases in the middle. In germline, CDR1 is WNHNN, CDR2 SYGVQD (reference sequence). This CDR3 has 17 amino acids. The chain's CDR3 is CASIPGRTHSGGEKLFF. CDR3 DNA sequence: TGCGCCAGCATCCCGGGACGGACCCATTCGGGAGGTGAAAAACTGTTTTTT.

The V and J genes are TRBV6-5 and TRBJ2-3; 8 nucleotides agree with TRBD2. CDR1 is MNHEY, CDR2 SVGAGI, per germline. The trim removed 4 bases at V and 0 bases at J, leaving 3 bases unmatched. The CDR3 length is 15 residues. DNA for the CDR3: TGTGCCAGCAGTTGGGCTAGCGGGAGCACAGATACGCAGTATTTT. Its translation is CASSWASGSTDTQYF.

This clone was detected only a few times. The rearrangement joins TRBV13 to TRBJ1-1; no reliable D call. Germline lookup yields CDR1 PRHDT and CDR2 FYEKMQ (reference sequence). The V and J ends lost 7 bases and 2 bases respectively, with 17 bases between them. The CDR3 contains 15 residues. As DNA, the CDR3 is TGTGCCAGCATCCCTAGGGAGCGCCTAAACACTGAAGCTTTCTTT. It translates to CASIPRERLNTEAFF.

In this sample, this clone turned up a few times. The CDR3 DNA follows: TGTGCCAGCAGCTTAGCGCGGGGGAACACTGAAGCTTTCTTT. This translates into CASSLARGNTEAFF. V gene TRBV7-6 combines with J gene TRBJ1-1; no clear D. The length of the CDR3 is 14 residues. Trimming shortened V by 0 bases and J by 1 base, and 6 bases separated the two germline ends. The germline gives CDR1 SGHVS, CDR2 FNYEAQ.

The CDR3, as DNA: TGTGCCAGTAGTCTCAACCGGGACAGGGGGCAATATGGCTACACCTTC. Translation gives CASSLNRDRGQYGYTF. The genes are TRBV19 and TRBJ1-2; 12 bases map to TRBD1. This CDR3 spans 16 amino acids. Germline V gene lookup returns CDR1 LNHDA and CDR2 SQIVND (reference sequence). The V segment lost 5 bases and the J segment 5 bases; nucleotides outside the gene matches: 9.

J is TRBJ2-3 and V is TRBV10-1, with D unclear. CDR3 length: 14 amino acids. In germline, CDR1 is WNHNN, CDR2 SYGVQD (reference sequence). V gave up 0 bases and J gave up 7 bases, with 11 bases separating them. This CDR3 reads CASSESSAAHTQYF. The CDR3, as DNA: TGCGCCAGCAGTGAGTCGAGTGCGGCTCATACGCAGTATTTT.

This chain uses TRBV28 with TRBJ2-1, with 9 positions matching TRBD1. CDR3 length equals 15 residues. The V and J ends lost 6 bases and 7 bases, in that order; junction bases with no gene match: 10. The germline V gene encodes CDR1 MDHEN and CDR2 SYDVKM. The CDR3 coding sequence is TGTGCCAGCAGCCCACAGGGGGCGGAAGTGAATGAGCAGTTCTTC. It yields the protein CASSPQGAEVNEQFF.

The chain carries TRBV7-2 and TRBJ1-4; D is ambiguous. This CDR3 has 14 residues. Trimming cost V 3 bases and J 0 bases, with 5 bases left between them. Germline CDR1 is SGHTA and CDR2 is FQGNSA. The CDR3 sequence: CASSFSATNEKLFF. In DNA form, the CDR3 reads TGTGCCAGCAGCTTCAGTGCAACTAATGAAAAACTGTTTTTT. Supplemented by reference TRBV7-2 and TRBJ1-4, the full variable domain reads GAGVSQSPSNKVTEKGKDVELRCDPISGHTALYWYRQSLGQGLEFLIYFQGNSAPDKSGLPSDRFSAERTGGSVSTLTIQRTQQEDSAVYLCASSFSATNEKLFFGSGTQLSVL.

This clone was seen a handful of times. The J gene is TRBJ1-5, the V gene TRBV28; D is ambiguous. V dropped 3 bases and J dropped 2 bases, with 17 bases sitting between them. Per the germline V gene, CDR1 is MDHEN and CDR2 is SYDVKM. The length of the CDR3 is 17 residues. DNA of the CDR3: TGTGCCAGCAGTTTGGTATGGGTCGGGTCGGGCAATCAGCCCCAGCATTTT. This translates into CASSLVWVGSGNQPQHF. Full variable domain (outside the CDR3, taken from reference TRBV28 and TRBJ1-5): DVKVTQSSRYLVKRTGEKVFLECVQDMDHENMFWYRQDPGLGLRLIYFSYDVKMKEKGDIPEGYSVSREKKERFSLILESASTNQTSMYLCASSLVWVGSGNQPQHFGDGTRLSIL.

In the case of this clone: This specimen includes other DNA sequences encoding the same CDR3. The chain links TRBV30 to TRBJ2-1; 8 bases fit TRBD2. The ends lost 2 bases at V and 11 bases at J; junction bases unmatched: 5. This CDR3 has 12 amino acids. Germline assignment: CDR1 GTSNPN and CDR2 SVGIG (reference sequence). DNA of the CDR3: TGTGCCTGGAGTTATAGCGGGGTGCAGCAGTTCTTC. Translating it yields CAWSYSGVQQFF.

This clone has more than one count but fewer than ten. The rearrangement links TRBV6-1 to TRBJ1-4, with TRBD1 matching 8 bases. The CDR3 contains 15 residues. Germline CDR1 and CDR2: MNHNS and SASEGT. Unmatched junction bases numbered 8, after V lost 4 bases and J lost 7 bases. The CDR3 sequence: CASSAPDRGGEKLFF. The CDR3 DNA follows: TGTGCCAGCAGTGCCCCCGACAGGGGAGGTGAAAAACTGTTTTTT.

This clone was counted only a few times. The V gene is TRBV4-1, the J gene TRBJ1-6, with D maybe TRBD1 (6 bases). The V gene lost 1 base and the J gene lost 4 bases, with 20 bases spanning the gap. CDR1 and CDR2 (germline): MGHRA, YSYEKL. This CDR3 is built from 19 residues. The CDR3, as DNA: TGCGCCAGCAGCCAAGTTCCCGGGGGGCTCGCGGGTTATAATTCACCCCTCCACTTT. It is translated as CASSQVPGGLAGYNSPLHF.

The chain links TRBV6-1 to TRBJ1-1; D may be TRBD1 (5 bases). CDR3 size: 14 residues. V lost 8 bases to trimming and J lost 4 bases, with 17 bases between them. In germline, CDR1 is MNHNS, CDR2 SASEGT. CDR3 coding DNA: TGTGCCAGCGACCGGGTGGGGGGAGGCACTGAAGCTTTCTTT. Translating it yields CASDRVGGGTEAFF.

The chain uses TRBV10-3 and TRBJ2-3, with TRBD1 matching over 7 bases. The CDR3 consists of 13 residues. CDR1 and CDR2 (germline): ENHRY, SYGVKD. The junction had 7 bases not matched to a gene; V was cut back by 8 bases and J by 5 bases. Here the CDR3 reads CAIVQGLGDTQYF. The CDR3 nucleotides are TGTGCCATCGTACAGGGGCTGGGAGATACGCAGTATTTT.

This clone has only a few counts. This chain connects TRBV7-2 to TRBJ2-2; 8 bases match TRBD2. The germline V gene has CDR1 SGHTA and CDR2 FQGNSA. V gave up 7 bases and J gave up 3 bases; unmatched junction bases: 7. The CDR3 is made up of 15 amino acids. CDR3 sequence reads: CASTAGGLDTGELFF. In DNA, the CDR3 is TGTGCCAGCACCGCGGGGGGATTAGACACCGGGGAGCTGTTTTTT.

The CDR3 nucleotides read TGTGCCAGCAGTCCACACAGGACCTTGAACACTGAAGCTTTCTTT. It is translated as CASSPHRTLNTEAFF. The V and J genes are TRBV6-5 and TRBJ1-1, with a tentative D call TRBD1 (5 bases). CDR1 is MNHEY and CDR2 is SVGAGI in the germline V gene. The ends were cut back, 5 bases at V and 0 bases at J, with 13 bases in the middle. The CDR3 runs to 15 residues.

The V gene is TRBV5-5, the J gene TRBJ1-2, with 8 nucleotides matching TRBD1. Germline values: CDR1 SGHKS, CDR2 YYEKEE (reference sequence). V was clipped by 4 bases and J by 3 bases; unmatched bases: 8. This CDR3 contains 15 residues. CDR3 loop: CASSTWTGTDYGYTF. For the CDR3, the DNA is TGTGCCAGCAGCACTTGGACAGGGACCGACTATGGCTACACCTTC.

CDR3 sequence (DNA): TGTGCCAGCAGCTTTGCAGAGGACAGGGGGAGGGACGAGCAGTACTTC. Translated, it gives CASSFAEDRGRDEQYF. The rearrangement links TRBV28 to TRBJ2-7, with 10 bases fitting TRBD1. Germline V gene sequence: CDR1 MDHEN, CDR2 SYDVKM. This CDR3 contains 16 residues. Germline trimming cut 6 bases from V and 5 bases from J; bases unmatched to any gene: 13. The whole variable domain, remainder taken from reference TRBV28 and TRBJ2-7, is DVKVTQSSRYLVKRTGEKVFLECVQDMDHENMFWYRQDPGLGLRLIYFSYDVKMKEKGDIPEGYSVSREKKERFSLILESASTNQTSMYLCASSFAEDRGRDEQYFGPGTRLTVT.

This clone appeared a few times. The chain has TRBV10-2 and TRBJ2-7, with D possibly matching TRBD1 (6 bases). Germline loops: CDR1 WSHSY, CDR2 SAAADI. CDR3 length: 15 amino acids. The ends were cut back, 4 bases at V and 2 bases at J, with 15 bases in the middle. In DNA, the CDR3 is TGCGCCAGCAGTGCGCCGGGACATCAGACCTACGAGCAGTACTTC. Protein: CASSAPGHQTYEQYF.

This clone was seen more than once but under ten times. J is TRBJ1-2 and V is TRBV6-1, with D possibly TRBD1 on 5 matching bases. V lost 3 bases and J 4 bases, leaving 12 bases between the germline ends. This CDR3 has 14 residues. Germline CDR1 and CDR2: MNHNS and SASEGT. CDR3 sequence (DNA): TGTGCCAGCAGTGATGGCGACAGATCCTATGGCTACACCTTC. It codes for CASSDGDRSYGYTF.

This clone turned up a few times. The rearrangement links TRBV6-1 to TRBJ2-7; 8 bases map to TRBD1. This CDR3 has 15 amino acids. Germline CDR1 MNHNS, CDR2 SASEGT. V lost 6 bases to trimming and J lost 2 bases; unmatched junction nucleotides: 9. For the CDR3, the DNA is TGTGCCAGCAGACAGTATCAGGGGGCGGCCTACGAGCAGTACTTC. The encoded protein is CASRQYQGAAYEQYF.

This chain links TRBV9 with TRBJ1-2; 9 bases map to TRBD1. CDR1 and CDR2 from the germline V gene are SGDLS and YYNGEE. The V segment lost 5 bases and the J segment 2 bases; nucleotides outside the gene matches: 4. The CDR3 is 14 amino acids. The CDR3 region has the DNA TGTGCCAGCAGAGAGACAGGGGGAAACTATGGCTACACCTTC. Its translation: CASRETGGNYGYTF.